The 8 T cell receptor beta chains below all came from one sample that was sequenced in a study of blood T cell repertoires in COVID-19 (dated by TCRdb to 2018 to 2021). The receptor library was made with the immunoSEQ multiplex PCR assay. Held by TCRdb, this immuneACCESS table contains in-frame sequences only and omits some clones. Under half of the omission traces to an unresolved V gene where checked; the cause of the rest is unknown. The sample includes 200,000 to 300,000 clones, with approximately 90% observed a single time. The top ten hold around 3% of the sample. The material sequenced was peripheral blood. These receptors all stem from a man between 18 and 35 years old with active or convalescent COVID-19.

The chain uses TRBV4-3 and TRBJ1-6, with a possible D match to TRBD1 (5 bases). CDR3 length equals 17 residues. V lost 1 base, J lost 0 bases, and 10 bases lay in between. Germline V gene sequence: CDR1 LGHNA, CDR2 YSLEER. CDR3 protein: CASSQVLGGSYNSPLHF. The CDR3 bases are TGCGCCAGCAGCCAAGTGCTGGGGGGCTCCTATAATTCACCCCTCCACTTT.

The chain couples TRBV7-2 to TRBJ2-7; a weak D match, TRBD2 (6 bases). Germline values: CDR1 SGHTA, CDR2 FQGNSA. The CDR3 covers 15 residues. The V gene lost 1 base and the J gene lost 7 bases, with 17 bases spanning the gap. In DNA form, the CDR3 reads TGTGCCAGCAGCTTAGAGGCGGGGAAGGGTACGGAGCAGTACTTC. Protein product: CASSLEAGKGTEQYF.

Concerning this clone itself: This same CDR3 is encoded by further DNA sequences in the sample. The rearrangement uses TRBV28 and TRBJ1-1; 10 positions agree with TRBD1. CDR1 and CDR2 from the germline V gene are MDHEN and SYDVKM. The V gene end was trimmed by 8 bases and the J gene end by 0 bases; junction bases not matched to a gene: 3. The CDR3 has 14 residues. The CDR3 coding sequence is TGTGCCAGCGGGACAGGGGCCTTGAACACTGAAGCTTTCTTT. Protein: CASGTGALNTEAFF. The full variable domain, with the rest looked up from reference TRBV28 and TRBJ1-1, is DVKVTQSSRYLVKRTGEKVFLECVQDMDHENMFWYRQDPGLGLRLIYFSYDVKMKEKGDIPEGYSVSREKKERFSLILESASTNQTSMYLCASGTGALNTEAFFGQGTRLTVV.

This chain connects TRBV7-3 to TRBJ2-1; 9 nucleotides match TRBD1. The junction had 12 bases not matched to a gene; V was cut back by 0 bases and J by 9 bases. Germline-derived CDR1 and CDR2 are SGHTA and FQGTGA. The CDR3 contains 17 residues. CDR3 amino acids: CASSLTGQGVVSGEQFF. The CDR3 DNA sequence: TGTGCCAGCAGCTTAACGGGACAGGGAGTTGTTTCTGGTGAGCAGTTCTTC.

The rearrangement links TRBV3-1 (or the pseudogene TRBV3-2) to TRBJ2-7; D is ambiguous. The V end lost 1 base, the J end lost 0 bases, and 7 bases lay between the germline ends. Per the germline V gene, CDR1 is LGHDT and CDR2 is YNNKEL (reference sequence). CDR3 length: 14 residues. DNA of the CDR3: TGTGCCAGCAGCCAAGCGGCGGTCTCCTACGAGCAGTACTTC. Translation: CASSQAAVSYEQYF.

This CDR3 reads CASSPGQGNKAFF. CDR3 DNA: TGTGCCAGCAGTCCGGGACAGGGAAACAAAGCTTTCTTT. The genes are TRBV12-3 or TRBV12-4 and TRBJ1-1; 9 bases align to TRBD1. The CDR3 is 13 residues long. Trimming at V came to 5 bases and at J to 9 bases, leaving 7 bases not matched to a gene.

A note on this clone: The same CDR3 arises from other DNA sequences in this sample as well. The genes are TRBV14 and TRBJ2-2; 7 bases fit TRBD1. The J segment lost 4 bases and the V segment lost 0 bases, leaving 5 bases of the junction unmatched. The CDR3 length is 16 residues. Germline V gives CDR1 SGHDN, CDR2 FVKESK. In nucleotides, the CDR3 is TGTGCCAGCAGCCAAGAAGAAGGGGGCCTCACCGGGGAGCTGTTTTTT. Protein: CASSQEEGGLTGELFF.

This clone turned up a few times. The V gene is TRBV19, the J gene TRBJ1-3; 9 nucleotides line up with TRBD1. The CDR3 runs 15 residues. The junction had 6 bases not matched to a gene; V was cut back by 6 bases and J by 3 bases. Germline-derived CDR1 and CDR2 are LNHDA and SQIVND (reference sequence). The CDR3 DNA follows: TGTGCCAGTAGCTCACAGGGGGCAGGTGGAAACACCATATATTTT. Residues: CASSSQGAGGNTIYF. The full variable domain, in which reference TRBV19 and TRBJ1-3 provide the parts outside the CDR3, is DGGITQSPKYLFRKEGQNVTLSCEQNLNHDAMYWYRQDPGQGLRLIYYSQIVNDFQKGDIAEGYSVSREKKESFPLTVTSAQKNPTAFYLCASSSQGAGGNTIYFGEGSWLTVV.